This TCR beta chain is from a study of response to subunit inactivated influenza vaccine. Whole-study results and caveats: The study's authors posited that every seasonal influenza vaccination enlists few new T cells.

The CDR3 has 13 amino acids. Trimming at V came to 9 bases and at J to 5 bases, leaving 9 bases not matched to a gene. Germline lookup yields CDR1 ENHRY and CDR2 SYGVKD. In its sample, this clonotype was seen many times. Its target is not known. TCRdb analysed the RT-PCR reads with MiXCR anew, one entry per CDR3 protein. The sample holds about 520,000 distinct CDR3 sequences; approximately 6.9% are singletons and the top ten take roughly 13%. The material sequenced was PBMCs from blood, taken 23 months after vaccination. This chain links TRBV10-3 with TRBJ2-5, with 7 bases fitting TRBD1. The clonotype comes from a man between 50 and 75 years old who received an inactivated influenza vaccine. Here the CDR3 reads CAIRDSGEETQYF. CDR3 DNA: TGTGCCATACGGGACAGCGGTGAGGAGACCCAGTACTTC.